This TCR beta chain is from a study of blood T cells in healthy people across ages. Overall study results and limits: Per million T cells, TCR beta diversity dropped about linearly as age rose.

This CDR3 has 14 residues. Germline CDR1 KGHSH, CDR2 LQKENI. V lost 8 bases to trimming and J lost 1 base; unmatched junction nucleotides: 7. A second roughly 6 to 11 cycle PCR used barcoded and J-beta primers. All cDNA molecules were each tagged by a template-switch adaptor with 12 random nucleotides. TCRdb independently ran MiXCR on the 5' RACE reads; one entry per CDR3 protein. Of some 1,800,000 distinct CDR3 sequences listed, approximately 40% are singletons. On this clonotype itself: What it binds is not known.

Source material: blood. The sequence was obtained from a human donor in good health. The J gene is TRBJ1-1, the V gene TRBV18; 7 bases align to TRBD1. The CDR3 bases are TGTGCCAGCCAGACAGGGTTTGGGAACACTGAAGCTTTCTTT. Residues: CASQTGFGNTEAFF.